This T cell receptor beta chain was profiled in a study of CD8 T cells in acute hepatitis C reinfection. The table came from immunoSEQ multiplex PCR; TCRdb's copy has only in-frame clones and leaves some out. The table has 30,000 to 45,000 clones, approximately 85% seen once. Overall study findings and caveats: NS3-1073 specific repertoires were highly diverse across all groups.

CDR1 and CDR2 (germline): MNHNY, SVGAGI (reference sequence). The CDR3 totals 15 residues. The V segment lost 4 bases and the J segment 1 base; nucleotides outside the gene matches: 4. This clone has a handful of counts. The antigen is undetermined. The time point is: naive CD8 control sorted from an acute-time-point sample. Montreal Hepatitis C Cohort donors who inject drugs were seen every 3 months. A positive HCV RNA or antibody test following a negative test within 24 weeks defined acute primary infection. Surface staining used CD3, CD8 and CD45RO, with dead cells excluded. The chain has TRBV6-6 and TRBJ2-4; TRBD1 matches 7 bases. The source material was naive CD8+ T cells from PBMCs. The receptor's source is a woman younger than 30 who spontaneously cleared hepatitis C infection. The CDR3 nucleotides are TGTGCCAGCAGTTCGTCGACAGGGGCCAAAAACATTCAGTACTTC. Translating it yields CASSSSTGAKNIQYF.